Below, one T cell receptor beta chain is given with its context. No antigen is known for it. Base qualities are not recorded, but no much larger clone differs from it by a single base. Receptor amplification or capture employed the immunoSEQ multiplex PCR assay. Deep sequencing of rearranged TCR beta loci, alongside multiparametric flow cytometry, was used to profile T cell repertoires. TCRdb took over this immuneACCESS table, retaining in-frame rearrangements with V and J assigned. Such tables are incomplete; in checked studies, under half of the missing clones stem from an unresolved V gene, and the remainder is unexplained. This sample lists under 20,000 clones; about 92% were detected once. The ten top clones hold roughly 1.8% of the sample. The sample is drawn from a study of lymphopenia after photon versus proton radiotherapy (dated by TCRdb to between 2017 and 2020). At the level of the whole study: In patients with gastrointestinal tumors who developed high-grade lymphopenia, the study compared the immunological effects of photon radiation therapy with those of proton radiation therapy. The cohort included some 20 patients with gastrointestinal tumors who developed lymphopenia after receiving either photon or proton therapy. The goal of the study was to characterize the differences between the two radiation modalities in how they affect the immune system.

The paper as a whole reports these results and caveats: The survival association was examined only in patients who died, and the authors described better survival with proton therapy as a possibility, not as a demonstrated result. Across the cohort, a larger post-nadir drop in TCR diversity was inversely correlated with overall survival time among patients who died. Once the lymphocyte count had reached its nadir, the repertoires of photon-treated patients showed oligoclonal expansion, particularly of CD8+ Temra cells, and this expansion drove the decline in diversity. During treatment, patients who received proton therapy stayed relatively stable, whereas patients who received photon therapy lost naive T cells and TCR diversity and gained effector/memory populations.

The germline V gene gives CDR1 as LGHNA and CDR2 as YNFKEQ. The CDR3 numbers 15 residues from cysteine through phenylalanine. The retained sequence is limited to the CDR3, 45 bases, with the frame set at the first base. The trim is 0 bases for V and 5 bases for J, with a gap of 10 bases between the germline ends. The V and J genes are TRBV4-2 and TRBJ1-4; a weak D assignment points to TRBD1 (6 bases agree). This sample comprised peripheral blood, obtained from a patient treated with photon-based radiotherapy. This TCR was recovered from a woman aged 35 to 49 with cholangiocarcinoma. The DNA reads as follows: TGTGCCAGCAGCCAAGAAGGACAGATGAATGAAAAACTGTTTTTT. This yields the protein CASSQEGQMNEKLFF.